This TCR beta chain comes out of a study of CD8+CD57+ T cells in acquired aplastic anemia. This clonotype appeared many times. All patients picked for sequencing had shown, by flow cytometry, an expansion of CD8+CD57+ cells. Profiles of TCR beta VDJ and CDR3 were generated from a genomic DNA template. A single record per CDR3 protein comes from TCRdb applying MiXCR to the reads. The sample yields 100,000 to 150,000 distinct CDR3 sequences, about 43% seen once. With 0 bases removed from V and 2 bases from J, the gap between germline ends came to 9 bases. In germline, CDR1 is SGHRS, CDR2 YFSETQ. The CDR3 sequence is 14 residues long.

J is TRBJ2-7 and V is TRBV5-1; D gene uncertain. This receptor was obtained from a human donor with aplastic anemia. Sequenced sample: sorted CD4+, CD8+, or CD8+CD57+ T cells (not recorded which) from PBMCs. Here the CDR3 DNA reads TGCGCCAGCAGCTTGGTAGCTCAACCCTACGAGCAGTACTTC. It is translated as CASSLVAQPYEQYF.